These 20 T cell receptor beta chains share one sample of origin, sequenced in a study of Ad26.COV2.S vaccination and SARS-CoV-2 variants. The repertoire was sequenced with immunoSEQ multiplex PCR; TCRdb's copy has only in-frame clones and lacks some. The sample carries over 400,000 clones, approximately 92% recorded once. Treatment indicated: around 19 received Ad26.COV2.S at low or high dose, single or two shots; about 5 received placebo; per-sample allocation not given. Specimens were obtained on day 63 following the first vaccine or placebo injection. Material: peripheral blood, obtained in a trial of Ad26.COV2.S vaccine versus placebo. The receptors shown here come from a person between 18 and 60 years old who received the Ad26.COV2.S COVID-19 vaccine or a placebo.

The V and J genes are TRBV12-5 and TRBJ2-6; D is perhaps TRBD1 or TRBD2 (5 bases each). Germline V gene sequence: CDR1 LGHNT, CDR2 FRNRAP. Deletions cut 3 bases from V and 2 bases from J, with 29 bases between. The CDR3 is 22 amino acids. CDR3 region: CASGFLGLPGPALETGANVLTF. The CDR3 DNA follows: TGTGCTAGTGGTTTTTTGGGCCTCCCGGGACCAGCACTAGAAACTGGGGCCAACGTCCTGACTTTC.

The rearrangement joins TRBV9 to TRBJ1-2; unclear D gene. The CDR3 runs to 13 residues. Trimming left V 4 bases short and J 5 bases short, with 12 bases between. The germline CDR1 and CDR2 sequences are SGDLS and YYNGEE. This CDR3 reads CASSPDPKYGYTF. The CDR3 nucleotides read TGTGCCAGCAGCCCTGACCCGAAGTATGGCTACACCTTC.

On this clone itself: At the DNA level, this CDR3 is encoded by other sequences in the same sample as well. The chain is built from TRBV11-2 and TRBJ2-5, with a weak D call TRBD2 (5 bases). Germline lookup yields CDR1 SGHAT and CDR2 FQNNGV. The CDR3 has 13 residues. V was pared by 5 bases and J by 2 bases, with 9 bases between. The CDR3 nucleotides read TGTGCCAGCAGCAGGGAGAGGCAAGAGACCCAGTACTTC. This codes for CASSRERQETQYF.

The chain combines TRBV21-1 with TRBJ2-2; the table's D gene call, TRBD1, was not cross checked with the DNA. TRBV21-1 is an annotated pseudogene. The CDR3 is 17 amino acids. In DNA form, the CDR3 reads TGTGCCAGCAGCTCTGAAGGGGGGACAGGGGACCCCGGGGAGCTGTTTTTT. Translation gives CASSSEGGTGDPGELFF.

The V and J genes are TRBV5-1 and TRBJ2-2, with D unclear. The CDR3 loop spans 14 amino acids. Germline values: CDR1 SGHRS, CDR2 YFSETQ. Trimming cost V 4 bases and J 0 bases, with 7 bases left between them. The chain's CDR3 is CASSADANTGELFF. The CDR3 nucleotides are TGCGCCAGCAGCGCAGACGCGAACACCGGGGAGCTGTTTTTT.

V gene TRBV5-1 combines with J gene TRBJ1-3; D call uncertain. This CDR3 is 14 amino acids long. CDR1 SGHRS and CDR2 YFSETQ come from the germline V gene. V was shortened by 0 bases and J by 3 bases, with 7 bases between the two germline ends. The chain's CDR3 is CASSLDSFGNTIYF. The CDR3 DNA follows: TGCGCCAGCAGCTTGGACTCATTTGGAAACACCATATATTTT.

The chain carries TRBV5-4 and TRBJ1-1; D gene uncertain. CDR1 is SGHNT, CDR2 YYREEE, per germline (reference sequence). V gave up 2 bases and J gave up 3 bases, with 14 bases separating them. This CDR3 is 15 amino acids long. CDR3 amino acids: CASSFHAGWDTEAFF. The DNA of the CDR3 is TGTGCCAGCAGCTTTCATGCGGGTTGGGACACTGAAGCTTTCTTT.

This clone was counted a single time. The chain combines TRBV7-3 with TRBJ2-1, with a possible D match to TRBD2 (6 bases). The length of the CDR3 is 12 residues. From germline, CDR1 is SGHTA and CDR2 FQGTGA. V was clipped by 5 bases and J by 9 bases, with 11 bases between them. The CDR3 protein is CASSPMGGEQFF. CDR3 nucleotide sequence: TGTGCCAGCAGCCCCATGGGGGGTGAGCAGTTCTTC.

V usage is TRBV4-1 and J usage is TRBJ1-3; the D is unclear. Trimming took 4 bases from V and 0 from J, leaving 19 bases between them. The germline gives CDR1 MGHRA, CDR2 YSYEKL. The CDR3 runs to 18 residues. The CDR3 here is CASSPEPQGPYSGNTIYF. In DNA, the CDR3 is TGCGCCAGCAGCCCCGAGCCCCAAGGACCCTACTCTGGAAACACCATATATTTT.

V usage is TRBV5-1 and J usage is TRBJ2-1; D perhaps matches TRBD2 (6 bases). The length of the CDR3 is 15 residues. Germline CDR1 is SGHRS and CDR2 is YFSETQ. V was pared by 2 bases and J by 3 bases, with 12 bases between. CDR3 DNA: TGCGCCAGCAGCTTAAGACTAGTGAACTACAATGAGCAGTTCTTC. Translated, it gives CASSLRLVNYNEQFF. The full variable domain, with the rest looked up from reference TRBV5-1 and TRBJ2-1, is KAGVTQTPRYLIKTRGQQVTLSCSPISGHRSVSWYQQTPGQGLQFLFEYFSETQRNKGNFPGRFSGRQFSNSRSEMNVSTLELGDSALYLCASSLRLVNYNEQFFGPGTRLTVL.

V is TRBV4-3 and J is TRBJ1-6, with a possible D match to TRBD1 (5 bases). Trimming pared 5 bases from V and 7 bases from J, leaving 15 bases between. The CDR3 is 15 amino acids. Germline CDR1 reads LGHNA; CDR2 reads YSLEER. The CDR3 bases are TGCGCCAGCAGCAACCAGGGTTGGGTCAATTCACCCCTCCACTTT. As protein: CASSNQGWVNSPLHF.

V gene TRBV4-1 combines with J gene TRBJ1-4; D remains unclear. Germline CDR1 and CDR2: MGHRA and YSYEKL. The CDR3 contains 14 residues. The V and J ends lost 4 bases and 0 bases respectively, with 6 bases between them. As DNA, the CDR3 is TGCGCCAGCAGCCTCGGAGCAACTAATGAAAAACTGTTTTTT. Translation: CASSLGATNEKLFF.

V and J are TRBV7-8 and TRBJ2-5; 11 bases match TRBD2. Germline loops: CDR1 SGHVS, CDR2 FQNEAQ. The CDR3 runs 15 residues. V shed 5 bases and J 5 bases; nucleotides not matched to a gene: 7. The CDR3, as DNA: TGTGCCAGCAGCAGGACTCGACTAGCGGGGGAGACCCAGTACTTC. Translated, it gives CASSRTRLAGETQYF.

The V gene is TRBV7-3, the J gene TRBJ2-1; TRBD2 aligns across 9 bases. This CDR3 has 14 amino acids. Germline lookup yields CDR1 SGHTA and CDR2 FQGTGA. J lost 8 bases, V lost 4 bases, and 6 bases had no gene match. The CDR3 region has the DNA TGTGCCAGCAGCTCGTTAGCGGGAGTGGATGAGCAGTTCTTC. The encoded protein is CASSSLAGVDEQFF.

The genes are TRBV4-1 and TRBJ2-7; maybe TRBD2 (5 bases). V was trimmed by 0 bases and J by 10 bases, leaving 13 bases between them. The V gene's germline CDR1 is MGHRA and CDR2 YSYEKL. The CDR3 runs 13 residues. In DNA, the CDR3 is TGCGCCAGCAGCCAAGATCCCCGGGGTGGCCAGTACGTC. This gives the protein CASSQDPRGGQYV.

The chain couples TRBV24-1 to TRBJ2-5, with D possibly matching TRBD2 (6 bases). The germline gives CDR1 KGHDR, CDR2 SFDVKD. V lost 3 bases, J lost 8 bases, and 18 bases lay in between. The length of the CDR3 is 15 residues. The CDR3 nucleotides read TGTGCCACCAGTGATGGACGTACGGGACTCCCAACCCAGTACTTC. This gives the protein CATSDGRTGLPTQYF.

CDR3 sequence reads: CSASKGVVGNEQFF. The CDR3 coding sequence is TGCAGTGCTAGTAAGGGTGTAGTGGGTAATGAGCAGTTCTTC. This chain joins TRBV20-1 and TRBJ2-1, with D unresolved. V lost 3 bases and J 7 bases, leaving 16 bases between the germline ends. Germline CDR1 is DFQATT and CDR2 is SNEGSKA (reference sequence). The CDR3 has 14 amino acids.

In DNA, the CDR3 is TGTGCCATCAGTGACCCCCGAGCGGGGGCGACGAAAGCTTTCTTT. It specifies CAISDPRAGATKAFF. The chain has TRBV10-3 and TRBJ1-1; TRBD1 might be the D (6 bases). The CDR3 length is 15 residues. Trimming left V 3 bases short and J 9 bases short, with 20 bases between. The germline gives CDR1 ENHRY, CDR2 SYGVKD.

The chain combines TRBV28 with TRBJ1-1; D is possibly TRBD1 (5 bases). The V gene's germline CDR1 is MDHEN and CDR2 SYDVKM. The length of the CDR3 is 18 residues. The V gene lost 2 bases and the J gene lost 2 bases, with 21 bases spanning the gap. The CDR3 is CASSLTVVTVRGNTEAFF. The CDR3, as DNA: TGTGCCAGCAGTTTAACGGTCGTGACAGTCCGGGGAAACACTGAAGCTTTCTTT.

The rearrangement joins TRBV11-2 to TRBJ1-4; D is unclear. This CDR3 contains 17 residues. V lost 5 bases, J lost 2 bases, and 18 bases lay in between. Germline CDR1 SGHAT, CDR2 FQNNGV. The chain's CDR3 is CASSPNLADRTNEKLFF. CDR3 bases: TGTGCCAGCAGCCCTAATCTTGCGGATCGCACTAATGAAAAACTGTTTTTT.